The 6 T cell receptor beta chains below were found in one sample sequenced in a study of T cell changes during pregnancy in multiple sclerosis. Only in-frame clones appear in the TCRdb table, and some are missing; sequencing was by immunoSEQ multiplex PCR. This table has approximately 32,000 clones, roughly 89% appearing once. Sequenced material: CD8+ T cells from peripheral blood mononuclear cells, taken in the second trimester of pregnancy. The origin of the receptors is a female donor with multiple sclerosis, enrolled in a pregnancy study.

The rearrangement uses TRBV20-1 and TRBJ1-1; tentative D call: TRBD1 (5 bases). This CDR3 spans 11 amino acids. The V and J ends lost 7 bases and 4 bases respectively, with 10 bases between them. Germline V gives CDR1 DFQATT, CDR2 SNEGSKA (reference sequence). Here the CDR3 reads CSVTGVTEAFF. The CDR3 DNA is TGCAGTGTCACAGGTGTCACTGAAGCTTTCTTT.

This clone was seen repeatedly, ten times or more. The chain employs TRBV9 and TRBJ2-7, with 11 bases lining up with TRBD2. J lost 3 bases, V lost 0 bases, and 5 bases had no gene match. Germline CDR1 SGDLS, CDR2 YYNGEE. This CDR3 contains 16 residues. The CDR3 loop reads CASSVGLAGSNYEQYF. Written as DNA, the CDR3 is TGTGCCAGCAGCGTAGGACTAGCGGGAAGCAACTACGAGCAGTACTTC. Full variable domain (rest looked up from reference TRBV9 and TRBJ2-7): DSGVTQTPKHLITATGQRVTLRCSPRSGDLSVYWYQQSLDQGLQFLIQYYNGEERAKGNILERFSAQQFPDLHSELNLSSLELGDSALYFCASSVGLAGSNYEQYFGPGTRLTVT.

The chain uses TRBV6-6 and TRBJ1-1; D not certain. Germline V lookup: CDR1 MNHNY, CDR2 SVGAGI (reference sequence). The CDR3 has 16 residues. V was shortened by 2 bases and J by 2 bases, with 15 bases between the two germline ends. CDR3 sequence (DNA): TGTGCCAGCAGTTACAGTCTTGGTGGAGATAACACTGAAGCTTTCTTT. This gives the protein CASSYSLGGDNTEAFF.

The DNA for the CDR3 is TGTGCCAGCAGCCCAATGGCAGGGTACGCGAACACCGGGGAGCTGTTTTTT. It yields the protein CASSPMAGYANTGELFF. The chain is built from TRBV13 and TRBJ2-2, with D perhaps matching TRBD1 (5 bases). CDR1 is PRHDT and CDR2 is FYEKMQ in the germline V gene (reference sequence). The CDR3 has 17 amino acids. The V gene lost 5 bases and the J gene lost 0 bases, with 16 bases spanning the gap.

The CDR3 nucleotides are TGTGCCAGCAGCACCGGGACTAGCGGCCACAATGAGCAGTTCTTC. Amino acid sequence: CASSTGTSGHNEQFF. The chain recombines TRBV5-5 with TRBJ2-1; 11 bases are a match to TRBD2. J lost 5 bases, V lost 4 bases, and 5 bases had no gene match. The CDR3 is made up of 15 amino acids. Germline CDR1 is SGHKS and CDR2 is YYEKEE (reference sequence).

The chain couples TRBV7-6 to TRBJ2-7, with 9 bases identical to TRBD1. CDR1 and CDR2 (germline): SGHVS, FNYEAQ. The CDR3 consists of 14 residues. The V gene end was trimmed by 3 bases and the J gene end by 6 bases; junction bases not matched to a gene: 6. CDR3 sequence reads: CASSFDRGSLEQYF. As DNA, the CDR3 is TGTGCCAGCAGCTTCGACAGGGGGTCCCTCGAGCAGTACTTC.